A selection of T cell receptor beta chains follows, all from one sample in a study of blood T cell repertoires in COVID-19. Libraries were prepared by immunoSEQ multiplex PCR; TCRdb keeps only in-frame clonotypes and omits some of them. The sample has about 33,000 clones, 80% to 90% seen once; the top ten hold 6.3%. What was sequenced was peripheral blood. The receptor source for this set is a human donor in a cohort sampled during active COVID-19. Both conserved end residues are part of each CDR3. D genes are given only for firm matches. Size is omitted from some rows. Given values are once, few, many or a class for expanded clones.

>-|-|13|TRBV7-9|TRBJ2-7
TGTGCCAGCAGCCCACAAGGCAGGTACGAGCAGTACTTC
CASSPQGRYEQYF
>-|-|13|TRBV11-3|TRBJ1-1
TGTGCCAGCAGCTTCTCCCCGAACACTGAAGCTTTCTTT
CASSFSPNTEAFF
>-|TRBD1|16|TRBV7-2|TRBJ2-7
TGTGCCAGCAGCTTCCGGGACAGGGGTCTCTCCTACGAGCAGTACTTC
CASSFRDRGLSYEQYF
>-|TRBD1|16|TRBV4-3|TRBJ1-6
TGCGCCAGCAGCCAAGAGGCGACAGGGTCTGGTTCACCCCTCCACTTT
CASSQEATGSGSPLHF
>-|TRBD1|19|TRBV18|TRBJ1-3
TGTGCCAGCTCACGAGCCGCGGGACAGGGATCGAGCTCTGGAAACACCATATATTTT
CASSRAAGQGSSSGNTIYF
>-|-|16|TRBV7-9|TRBJ2-7
TGTGCCAGCAGCTTAGTGGCAGGGCCTAGCTCCTACGAGCAGTACTTC
CASSLVAGPSSYEQYF
>-|TRBD2|16|TRBV19|TRBJ2-5
TGTGCCAGTAAGAGGTACGGGAGGGGAGGCCAAGAGACCCAGTACTTC
CASKRYGRGGQETQYF
>-|-|14|TRBV29-1|TRBJ2-2
TGCAGCGTTGTCTGGACTGGGAACACCGGGGAGCTGTTTTTT
CSVVWTGNTGELFF
>-|-|14|TRBV7-5|TRBJ1-4
TGTGTCAGAAGCTCGCAGGGGGCGCGTGAAAAACTGTTTTTT
CVRSSQGAREKLFF
>-|-|14|TRBV2|TRBJ1-2
TGTGCCAGCAGTGGGAGTAGGGGAGGCTATGGCTACACCTTC
CASSGSRGGYGYTF
>-|-|16|TRBV4-1|TRBJ2-3
TGCGCCAGCAGCCAAGGCCTGGGGGCGAGCACAGATACGCAGTATTTT
CASSQGLGASTDTQYF
>once|TRBD2|16|TRBV4-1|TRBJ2-3
TGCGCCAGCAGCCAAGATCCAGCGGGAGGGCAAGATACGCAGTATTTT
CASSQDPAGGQDTQYF
>-|TRBD1|15|TRBV5-1|TRBJ1-1
TGCGCCAGCAGCGCTCGGACAGGGGAAAACACTGAAGCTTTCTTT
CASSARTGENTEAFF
>-|-|16|TRBV5-1|TRBJ1-3
TGCGCCAGCAGCCGGGGTGGCGCCCAGACTGGAAACACCATATATTTT
CASSRGGAQTGNTIYF
>once|-|15|TRBV5-8|TRBJ2-1
TGTGCCAGCAGCTTGGGGCAGGGAACCTACAATGAGCAGTTCTTC
CASSLGQGTYNEQFF
>-|-|13|TRBV7-8|TRBJ1-5
TGTGCCAGCAGCTTAGAACAGAATCAGCCCCAGCATTTT
CASSLEQNQPQHF
>-|-|13|TRBV18|TRBJ2-7
TGTGCCAGCTCACCATCGCGGGACTACGAGCAGTACTTC
CASSPSRDYEQYF
>-|-|15|TRBV5-1|TRBJ1-1
TGCGCCAGCAGCTGGAAGGGGGATGCGAACACTGAAGCTTTCTTT
CASSWKGDANTEAFF
>once|-|14|TRBV2|TRBJ2-2
TGTGCCGGGCGGGATCAGACTAGCACCGGGGAGCTGTTTTTT
CAGRDQTSTGELFF
>-|-|15|TRBV18|TRBJ2-2
TGTGCCAGCTCACCTAGCTCCAGGAACACCGGGGAGCTGTTTTTT
CASSPSSRNTGELFF
>-|-|13|TRBV2|TRBJ1-1
TGTGCCAGCAGTATACACAAGAACACTGAAGCTTTCTTT
CASSIHKNTEAFF
>few|TRBD1|16|TRBV15|TRBJ1-5
TGTGCCACCAGCAGACGACAGGGCCTTAGCAATCAGCCCCAGCATTTT
CATSRRQGLSNQPQHF
>-|TRBD1|15|TRBV5-1|TRBJ1-4
TGCGCCAGCAGATACGGAGGGGGCTTGCGTGAAAAACTGTTTTTT
CASRYGGGLREKLFF
>-|TRBD1|15|TRBV6-5|TRBJ1-5
TGTGCCACTCTTATCCCGAGCTGGGTGACAGGGCCCCCGCATTTT
CATLIPSWVTGPPHF
>once|TRBD1|17|TRBV4-3|TRBJ1-5
TGCGCCAGCAGCCAAGACCCGACAGGGTTGCGCAATCAGCCCCAGCATTTT
CASSQDPTGLRNQPQHF
>-|TRBD2|15|TRBV7-8|TRBJ2-7
TGTGCCAGCAGCTTAATTAGCGGGGGCCAGAGCGAGCAGTACTTC
CASSLISGGQSEQYF
>-|-|15|TRBV5-4|TRBJ2-1
TGTGCCAGCAGCCCTCAGGGCCTCCTATACAATGAGCAGTTCTTC
CASSPQGLLYNEQFF
>-|-|15|TRBV11-2|TRBJ1-3
TGTGCCAGCAGTTCCGCCGGGTTTCGGGAAAACACCATATATTTT
CASSSAGFRENTIYF
>-|TRBD2|19|TRBV4-3|TRBJ2-5
TGCGCCAGCAGCCAAGGGGGTACGAGCGGGAGGGCCCTCCGGGAGACCCAGTACTTC
CASSQGGTSGRALRETQYF
>-|TRBD2|17|TRBV10-3|TRBJ2-2
TGTGCCATCAGTGGCGCTAGCGGGGGGACGAACACCGGGGAGCTGTTTTTT
CAISGASGGTNTGELFF
>-|TRBD2|16|TRBV19|TRBJ2-7
TGTGCCAGTAGTATGGGGTTAGCGGGAGTATCCGGAGCGCAGTACTTC
CASSMGLAGVSGAQYF